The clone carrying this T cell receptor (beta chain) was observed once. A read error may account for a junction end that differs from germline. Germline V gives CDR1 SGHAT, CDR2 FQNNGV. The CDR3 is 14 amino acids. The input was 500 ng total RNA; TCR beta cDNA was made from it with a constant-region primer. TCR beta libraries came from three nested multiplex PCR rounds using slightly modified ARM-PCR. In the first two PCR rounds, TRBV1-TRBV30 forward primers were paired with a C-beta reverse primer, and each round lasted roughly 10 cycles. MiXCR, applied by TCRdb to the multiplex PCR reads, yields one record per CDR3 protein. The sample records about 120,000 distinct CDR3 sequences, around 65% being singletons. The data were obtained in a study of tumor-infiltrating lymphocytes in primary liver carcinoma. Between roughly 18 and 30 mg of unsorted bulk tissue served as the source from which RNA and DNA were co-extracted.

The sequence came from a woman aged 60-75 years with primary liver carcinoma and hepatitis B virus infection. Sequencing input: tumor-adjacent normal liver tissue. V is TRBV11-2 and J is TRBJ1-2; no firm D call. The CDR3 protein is CVSSFSLANHGYTF. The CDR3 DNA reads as TGTGTCAGCAGCTTTTCACTGGCTAACCATGGCTACACCTTC. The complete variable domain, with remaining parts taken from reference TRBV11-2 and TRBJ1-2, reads EAGVAQSPRYKIIEKRQSVAFWCNPISGHATLYWYQQILGQGPKLLIQFQNNGVVDDSQLPKDRFSAERLKGVDSTLKIQPAKLEDSAVYLCVSSFSLANHGYTFGSGTRLTVV.